This T cell receptor beta chain was captured by sequencing in a study of blood T cell repertoires in COVID-19. Study-wide background: Sites across the United States, Italy and Spain contributed samples from acute and convalescent COVID-19. T cells, B-cell-depleted T cells, or PBMCs supplied cDNA or gDNA.

Authors' methods: Nucleated cell number was recorded as an estimate derived from reference gene primer amplification. The assay was immunoSEQ multiplex PCR, and TCRdb's table has in-frame clones only and misses some. From that table come the V and J calls and clone size; the DNA was used to work out D and trimming. Of some 200,000 clones listed, 70% to 90% are singletons. Clinical histories supplied by participants themselves formed the basis of cohort assignment. CDR3 length equals 17 residues. Looked up from germline, CDR1 is SEHNR and CDR2 is FQNEAQ (reference sequence). V lost 4 bases, J lost 4 bases, and 16 bases stayed unmatched.

The sequence came from a middle-aged woman with acute COVID-19. The sample comprised PBMCs or T cells enriched from blood (not recorded which). The J gene is TRBJ2-7, the V gene TRBV7-9; 7 positions agree with TRBD1. DNA for the CDR3: TGTGCCAGCAGCTACCCCCCGGGACAGCCTGGAAAATACGAGCAGTACTTC. Translating gives CASSYPPGQPGKYEQYF.